This T cell receptor beta chain was found in a study of vaccination effects on CD4 cells after COVID-19. The CDR3 runs to 15 residues. Germline CDR1 is SQVTM and CDR2 is ANQGSEA. Trimming took 7 bases from V and 0 from J; bases not matched to a gene: 6. Measured with immunoSEQ multiplex PCR; TCRdb has only the in-frame clones, and not every one. The sample shows more than 50,000 clones, about 80% of them seen only once. Cultured cells yielded isolated CD4+ T cells after 10 to 11 days. Nobody among the vaccine recipients had prior SARS-CoV-2 infection (nucleocapsid antibodies were negative). With respect to this clone: Its antigen is still unknown.

The chain uses TRBV29-1 and TRBJ2-2, with 9 bases that match TRBD2. Sequencing used CD4+ T cells from PBMCs cultured without peptide, obtained before COVID-19 vaccination. The TCR sequence derives from a human donor who received a COVID-19 vaccine. The CDR3 loop is CSAKAGGTNTGELFF. As DNA, the CDR3 is TGCAGCGCCAAAGCGGGGGGCACGAACACCGGGGAGCTGTTTTTT.